Here is one TCR beta chain with its context. Compared with germline, one end of the junction differs, possibly owing to a read error. This sample was included in a study of blood T cell repertoires in COVID-19. Study-level information: T cells, B-cell-depleted T cells, or PBMCs supplied cDNA or gDNA.

In the study's own analysis: Reference gene primer amplification gave nucleated cell count estimates. Data came from immunoSEQ multiplex PCR; TCRdb stores just in-frame clones and leaves some out. V and J calls plus clone size are reproduced from that table; the DNA served to infer D and trimming. Of 150,000 to 200,000 clones listed, 80% to 90% are singletons. The CDR3 contains 14 residues. Germline V lookup: CDR1 PRHDT, CDR2 FYEKMQ (reference sequence). The chain employs TRBV13 and TRBJ1-2; 7 nucleotides match TRBD1. This TCR derives from a woman older than 75 with acute or convalescent COVID-19. Sequenced sample: peripheral blood. CDR3 sequence reads: CASSRGQLITAMDF. CDR3 DNA sequence: TGTGCCAGCAGCAGGGGACAGCTCATTACCGCCATGGACTTC.